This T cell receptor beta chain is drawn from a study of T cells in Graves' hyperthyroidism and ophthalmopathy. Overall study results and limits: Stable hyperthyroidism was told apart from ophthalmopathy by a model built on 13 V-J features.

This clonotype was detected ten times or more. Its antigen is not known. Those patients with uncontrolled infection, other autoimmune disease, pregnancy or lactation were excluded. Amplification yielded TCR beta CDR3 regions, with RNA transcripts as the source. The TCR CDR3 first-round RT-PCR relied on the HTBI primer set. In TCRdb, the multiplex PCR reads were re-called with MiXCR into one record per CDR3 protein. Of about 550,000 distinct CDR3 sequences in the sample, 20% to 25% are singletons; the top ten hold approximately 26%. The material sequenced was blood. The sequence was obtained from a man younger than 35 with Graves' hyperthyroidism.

The CDR3 protein is CASRPGQPLDQPQHF. The CDR3 nucleotides are TGTGCCAGCCGACCGGGACAGCCCTTAGATCAGCCCCAGCATTTT. The chain combines TRBV12-3 or TRBV12-4 with TRBJ1-5, with 7 bases lining up with TRBD1. The V segment lost 8 bases and the J segment 5 bases; nucleotides outside the gene matches: 12. CDR3 length: 15 residues.